This T cell receptor (beta chain) was documented in a study of blood T cell repertoires in COVID-19. Study background: There were acute and convalescent COVID-19 samples, and they came from the United States, Italy and Spain. In each case, the material was cDNA or gDNA derived from T cells, B-cell-depleted T cells, or PBMCs.

Per the original methods: Reference gene primer amplification gave estimated nucleated cell counts. Libraries were prepared by immunoSEQ multiplex PCR; TCRdb keeps only in-frame clonotypes and omits some of them. V, J and clone size reflect that table, while D and trimming were determined from the DNA. There are approximately 290,000 clones in the sample; roughly 90% occur only once, and over 2% lies in the top ten. The ends were cut back, 1 base at V and 3 bases at J, with 7 bases in the middle. Germline V gives CDR1 SGHAT, CDR2 FQNNGV. The CDR3 contains 14 residues. V is TRBV11-2 and J is TRBJ1-3; D possibly corresponds to TRBD1 (6 bases). The sequenced sample consisted of peripheral blood. The clonotype was recovered from a woman under 40 with COVID-19, enrolled during active disease. CDR3 amino acids: CASSLGGGGNTIYF. In DNA, the CDR3 is TGTGCCAGCAGCTTAGGAGGGGGTGGAAACACCATATATTTT.